These 13 T cell receptor beta chains originate from one sample sequenced in a study of low-dose radiotherapy and immunotherapy resistance in tumors (dated by TCRdb to the early 2020s). First-strand cDNA was synthesized with Superscript III and a set of TRAV- and TRBV-specific primers, covering both TCRalpha and TCRbeta chains. A roughly 19-cycle PCR with Phusion amplified the TCRs, pairing a constant-region primer with the adapter that was attached to the V primers. In-frame beta chains were kept once TCRdb had trimmed the public reads at Q25 with fastp and called clones with MiXCR. All rows with the same CDR3 protein become a single entry with the most common DNA and genes. This sample is represented by about 11,000 distinct CDR3 sequences; 65% of them were singletons. The ten largest make up roughly 10% of the sample. The receptors here all came from a human donor with advanced metastatic prostate, ovarian, gallbladder or colorectal cancer (not recorded which). This table probably holds off-target reads from a library built for another chain.

The chain links TRBV18 to TRBJ2-2, with a tentative D call TRBD2 (5 bases). Germline V gene sequence: CDR1 KGHSH, CDR2 LQKENI. Trimming took off 3 bases at V and 1 base at J, with 9 bases between the two ends. There are 15 residues in the CDR3. The CDR3 bases are TGTGCCAGCTCACCGACGGGATTGAACACCGGGGAGCTGTTTTTT. Translating it yields CASSPTGLNTGELFF.

The CDR3 DNA reads TGTGCCAGCAGCCGAGTCGCGGGACAGGGTTTTCGAGATACGCAGTATTTT. Translating it yields CASSRVAGQGFRDTQYF. The chain carries TRBV27 and TRBJ2-3; the match to TRBD1 covers 9 bases. The CDR3 consists of 17 residues. The ends lost 6 bases at V and 5 bases at J; junction bases unmatched: 15. Germline V lookup: CDR1 MNHEY, CDR2 SMNVEV (reference sequence).

The rearrangement uses TRBV7-2 and TRBJ2-2; D ambiguous. The CDR3 length is 13 residues. Germline values: CDR1 SGHTA, CDR2 FQGNSA. V was clipped by 1 base and J by 5 bases, with 5 bases between them. The CDR3 loop is CASSLGGTGELFF. The CDR3 coding sequence is TGTGCCAGCAGCTTAGGGGGAACCGGGGAGCTGTTTTTT.

This rearrangement joins TRBV7-3 to TRBJ2-1; maybe TRBD2 (7 bases). The CDR3 totals 16 residues. Trimming left V 5 bases short and J 2 bases short, with 16 bases between. Per the germline V gene, CDR1 is SGHTA and CDR2 is FQGTGA. CDR3 sequence reads: CASSPRGGQPYNEQFF. The DNA of the CDR3 is TGTGCCAGCAGCCCGAGGGGGGGCCAACCCTACAATGAGCAGTTCTTC.

The genes are TRBV24-1 and TRBJ2-5, with 7 bases that match TRBD2. Germline values: CDR1 KGHDR, CDR2 SFDVKD. The J segment lost 4 bases and the V segment lost 7 bases, leaving 11 bases of the junction unmatched. The CDR3 is 15 amino acids. For the CDR3, the DNA is TGTGCCACCAGACGTTCGGGGGGAACTGGAGAGACCCAGTACTTC. Translated: CATRRSGGTGETQYF.

The chain has TRBV15 and TRBJ1-5, with D perhaps TRBD1 (5 bases). Germline V gene sequence: CDR1 LNHNV, CDR2 YYDKDF (reference sequence). CDR3 length equals 16 residues. V shed 5 bases and J shed 4 bases, with 18 bases lying between them. CDR3 coding DNA: TGTGCCACCAGCGTCCGGGGGAGGACCGGGAATCAGCCCCAGCATTTT. As protein: CATSVRGRTGNQPQHF. The complete variable domain, with remaining parts taken from reference TRBV15 and TRBJ1-5, reads DAMVIQNPRYQVTQFGKPVTLSCSQTLNHNVMYWYQQKSSQAPKLLFHYYDKDFNNEADTPDNFQSRRPNTSFCFLDIRSPGLGDTAMYLCATSVRGRTGNQPQHFGDGTRLSIL.

V and J are TRBV5-1 and TRBJ1-2, with 10 positions matching TRBD1. There are 16 residues in the CDR3. The germline V gene has CDR1 SGHRS and CDR2 YFSETQ. Losses at the gene ends were 4 bases for V and 4 bases for J; bases not matched to a gene: 10. The CDR3, as DNA: TGCGCCAGCAGCGCTACCGATCGGACAGGGGGCTATGGCTACACCTTC. Residues: CASSATDRTGGYGYTF.

This sequence joins TRBV5-1 and TRBJ2-2, with a tentative D call TRBD2 (5 bases). Germline assignment: CDR1 SGHRS and CDR2 YFSETQ. The CDR3 consists of 16 residues. Between the trimmed V and J ends, which lost 4 bases and 1 base, there was a span of 14 bases. CDR3 nucleotides: TGCGCCAGCAGCGCTCAGACCAGCGGGAACACCGGGGAGCTGTTTTTT. It translates to CASSAQTSGNTGELFF.

The chain joins TRBV5-1 to TRBJ2-4, with unresolved D. Looked up from germline, CDR1 is SGHRS and CDR2 is YFSETQ. Trimming removed 0 bases from V and 8 bases from J, with 3 bases in between. The CDR3 extends over 11 amino acids. The CDR3 is CASSLGYIQYF. The DNA for the CDR3 is TGCGCCAGCAGCTTGGGATACATTCAGTACTTC.

This clonotype was observed a handful of times. The rearrangement links TRBV5-1 to TRBJ2-1; 10 bases match TRBD2. Germline V gene lookup returns CDR1 SGHRS and CDR2 YFSETQ. V gave up 6 bases and J gave up 2 bases; unmatched junction bases: 2. The CDR3 consists of 14 residues. CDR3: CASTLAGTYNEQFF. CDR3 bases: TGCGCCAGCACACTAGCGGGAACCTACAATGAGCAGTTCTTC.

This clonotype was picked up a small number of times. The chain has TRBV28 and TRBJ2-7; possible D gene TRBD2, 6 bases. Per the germline V gene, CDR1 is MDHEN and CDR2 is SYDVKM. V lost 6 bases to trimming and J lost 4 bases, with 10 bases between them. The CDR3 has 12 amino acids. The CDR3 DNA sequence: TGTGCCAGCAGGGGGGACTGGTACGAGCAGTACTTC. Encoded protein: CASRGDWYEQYF.

This clonotype is termed medium-sized. The chain carries TRBV19 and TRBJ2-1, with TRBD2 as a possible D gene (5 bases). The CDR3 extends over 13 amino acids. From germline, CDR1 is LNHDA and CDR2 SQIVND (reference sequence). The V and J ends lost 4 bases and 7 bases respectively, with 11 bases between them. The CDR3 nucleotides read TGTGCCAGTAGTACCGGTCGGGGTAATGAGCAGTTCTTC. Its protein product is CASSTGRGNEQFF.

This chain links TRBV7-9 with TRBJ1-1; TRBD1 matches 10 bases. The CDR3 length is 15 residues. V lost 5 bases, J lost 4 bases, and 7 bases stayed unmatched. Germline V gene data show CDR1 as SEHNR and CDR2 as FQNEAQ (reference sequence). The CDR3 DNA reads as TGTGCCAGCAGCCTAGGCCGGGACAGGGGCACTGAAGCTTTCTTT. It codes for CASSLGRDRGTEAFF.